The 14 T cell receptor beta chains in this list originate from one sample, sequenced in a study of blood T cell repertoires in COVID-19. The table came from immunoSEQ multiplex PCR; TCRdb's copy has only in-frame clones and leaves some out. The sample lists about 64,000 clones, roughly 88% occurring once. Sequencing used peripheral blood. The source of these receptors is a man in his 70s with acute or convalescent COVID-19.

This chain links TRBV30 with TRBJ2-2, with a possible D match to TRBD1 (6 bases). The ends were cut back, 3 bases at V and 7 bases at J, with 12 bases in the middle. The CDR3 runs 13 residues. Germline V gives CDR1 GTSNPN, CDR2 SVGIG (reference sequence). The CDR3 bases are TGTGCCTGGAGCGCAAGGGGGTACGGGGAGCTGTTTTTT. Translated, it gives CAWSARGYGELFF.

The count of this clone is one. The CDR3 nucleotides are TGCGCCAGCAGCTCCCAGGGGACCGGGGAGCTGTTTTTT. Translating it yields CASSSQGTGELFF. V usage is TRBV5-1 and J usage is TRBJ2-2, with D perhaps matching TRBD1 (6 bases). The CDR3 consists of 13 residues. Trimming stripped 3 bases from V and 5 bases from J, with 8 bases between. CDR1 is SGHRS and CDR2 is YFSETQ in the germline V gene.

The CDR3 protein is CATSRDRAGLSNQPQHF. CDR3 DNA sequence: TGTGCCACCAGCAGAGATCGGGCAGGACTTAGCAATCAGCCCCAGCATTTT. The chain employs TRBV15 and TRBJ1-5; D uncertain. V was shortened by 0 bases and J by 0 bases, with 12 bases between the two germline ends. Germline assignment: CDR1 LNHNV and CDR2 YYDKDF (reference sequence). The CDR3 has 17 residues.

J is TRBJ2-3 and V is TRBV19; maybe TRBD1 (6 bases). The length of the CDR3 is 14 residues. Trimming took 6 bases from V and 2 from J, leaving 12 bases between them. Germline assignment: CDR1 LNHDA and CDR2 SQIVND (reference sequence). The CDR3 DNA reads as TGTGCCAGTAGCCAGGGGTTTGTCACAGATACGCAGTATTTT. It codes for CASSQGFVTDTQYF.

The chain has TRBV4-3 and TRBJ2-7; D unclear. The V and J ends lost 2 bases and 0 bases respectively, with 11 bases between them. This CDR3 has 15 residues. Germline loops: CDR1 LGHNA, CDR2 YSLEER. CDR3 sequence reads: CASSQKRTDSYEQYF. CDR3 in DNA: TGCGCCAGCAGCCAAAAACGTACAGACTCCTACGAGCAGTACTTC.

The V call is TRBV12-3 or TRBV12-4, the J call TRBJ2-5; D possibly corresponds to TRBD2 (5 bases). V was pared by 3 bases and J by 5 bases, with 10 bases between. The CDR3 spans 13 residues. This CDR3 reads CASSLRETETQYF. The CDR3 DNA is TGTGCCAGCAGTTTGAGGGAGACGGAGACCCAGTACTTC.

This chain joins TRBV6-4 and TRBJ2-7, with D maybe TRBD1 (6 bases). With 2 bases removed from V and 2 bases from J, the gap between germline ends came to 13 bases. The CDR3 is 15 residues long. Germline CDR1 is MRHNA and CDR2 is SNTAGT. The CDR3 is CASSDTDRNPYEQYF. The CDR3 DNA is TGTGCCAGCAGTGACACTGACAGGAACCCCTACGAGCAGTACTTC.

The rearrangement links TRBV11-2 to TRBJ2-7; 8 positions agree with TRBD1. Unmatched junction bases numbered 6, after V lost 0 bases and J lost 2 bases. This CDR3 is 16 amino acids long. Germline V gene data show CDR1 as SGHAT and CDR2 as FQNNGV. The CDR3 reads CASSLDRRGPPYEQYF. The CDR3 bases are TGTGCCAGCAGCTTAGATCGCAGGGGGCCTCCCTACGAGCAGTACTTC.

The chain has TRBV6-5 and TRBJ2-1; 8 nucleotides agree with TRBD2. The V gene's germline CDR1 is MNHEY and CDR2 SVGAGI. After removal of 2 bases from V and 10 bases from J, the junction contained 7 bases not matched to a gene. The CDR3 contains 14 residues. The CDR3 DNA follows: TGTGCCAGCAGTTACCGGCTAGCGGGTGAGGAGCAGTTCTTC. Residues: CASSYRLAGEEQFF.

This clone was recorded a few times. The chain has TRBV5-1 and TRBJ2-6; weak D call: TRBD1 (6 bases). Trimming stripped 4 bases from V and 2 bases from J, with 10 bases between. The CDR3 runs 15 residues. From germline, CDR1 is SGHRS and CDR2 YFSETQ. The CDR3 loop reads CASSLQGAGANVLTF. CDR3 sequence (DNA): TGCGCCAGCAGCCTACAGGGAGCTGGGGCCAACGTCCTGACTTTC.

V gene TRBV7-2 combines with J gene TRBJ2-3; 12 nucleotides agree with TRBD2. Germline V gene lookup returns CDR1 SGHTA and CDR2 FQGNSA. With 1 base clipped from V and 5 bases from J, the junction kept 7 bases outside the gene matches. The CDR3 contains 17 residues. CDR3 residues: CASSLDLAGGRRDTQYF. CDR3 in DNA: TGTGCCAGCAGCTTAGACCTAGCGGGGGGGCGTCGAGATACGCAGTATTTT.

The chain uses TRBV12-5 and TRBJ2-2; 8 bases align to TRBD2. The CDR3 has 19 residues. Germline CDR1 and CDR2: LGHNT and FRNRAP. J was trimmed by 0 bases and V by 2 bases; bases with no gene match: 11. The CDR3 DNA follows: TGTGCTAGTGGTTTGTCCCCACCTGAAGCGGGGGCGAACACCGGGGAGCTGTTTTTT. Translation gives CASGLSPPEAGANTGELFF.

A few counts support this clone. The chain uses TRBV2 and TRBJ1-1, with TRBD1 as a possible D gene (5 bases). The CDR3 is 13 amino acids. With 7 bases removed from V and 2 bases from J, the gap between germline ends came to 11 bases. Looked up from germline, CDR1 is SNHLY and CDR2 is FYNNEI. DNA for the CDR3: TGTGCCAGCACTCGACAGTACAACACTGAAGCTTTCTTT. As protein: CASTRQYNTEAFF. The entire variable domain, with the rest obtained from reference TRBV2 and TRBJ1-1, is as follows: EPEVTQTPSHQVTQMGQEVILRCVPISNHLYFYWYRQILGQKVEFLVSFYNNEISEKSEIFDDQFSVERPDGSNFTLKIRSTKLEDSAMYFCASTRQYNTEAFFGQGTRLTVV.

V is TRBV27 and J is TRBJ1-6; 8 bases are a match to TRBD1. CDR3 length: 14 amino acids. The germline CDR1 and CDR2 sequences are MNHEY and SMNVEV (reference sequence). After removal of 4 bases from V and 10 bases from J, the junction contained 6 bases not matched to a gene. CDR3 residues: CASSYGQGPSPLHF. Written as DNA, the CDR3 is TGTGCCAGCAGTTACGGACAGGGACCGTCACCCCTCCACTTT.